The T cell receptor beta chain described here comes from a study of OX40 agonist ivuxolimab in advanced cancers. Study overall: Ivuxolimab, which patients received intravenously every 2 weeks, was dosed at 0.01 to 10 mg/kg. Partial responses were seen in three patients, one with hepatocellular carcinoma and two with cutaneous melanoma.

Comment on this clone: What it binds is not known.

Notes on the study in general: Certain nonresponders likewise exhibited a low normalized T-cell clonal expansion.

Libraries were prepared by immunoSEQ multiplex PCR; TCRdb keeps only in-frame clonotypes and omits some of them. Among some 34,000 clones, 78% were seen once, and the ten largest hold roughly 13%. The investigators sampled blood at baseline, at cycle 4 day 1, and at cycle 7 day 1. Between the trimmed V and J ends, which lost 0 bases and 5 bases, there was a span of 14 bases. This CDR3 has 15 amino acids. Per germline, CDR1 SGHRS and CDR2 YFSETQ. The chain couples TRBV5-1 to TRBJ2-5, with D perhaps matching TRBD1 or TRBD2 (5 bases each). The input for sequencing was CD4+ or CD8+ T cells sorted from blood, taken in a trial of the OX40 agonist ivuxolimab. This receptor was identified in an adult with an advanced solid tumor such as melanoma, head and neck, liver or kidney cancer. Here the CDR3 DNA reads TGCGCCAGCAGCTTGGGAGGGGCGGACGTCGAGACCCAGTACTTC. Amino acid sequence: CASSLGGADVETQYF.